Shown below are 20 T cell receptor beta chains from a single sample sequenced in a study of patients and donors after allogeneic stem cell transplantation. TCRdb called the RT-PCR reads again in MiXCR, with one record for every CDR3 protein. Here the sample spans about 410,000 distinct CDR3 sequences, 16% being singletons. Sequences were obtained from blood, either unsorted or a sorted T cell fraction (not recorded which). These TCRs come from a human donor who was either an allogeneic HSCT recipient or a stem cell or donor lymphocyte infusion donor (not recorded which). It is not recorded whose cells these are; they may come from a transplant donor.

In this sample, this clonotype turned up a few times. This chain uses TRBV6-1 with TRBJ2-7; D might be TRBD1 (5 bases). The CDR3 is 16 amino acids. Trimming shortened V by 6 bases and J by 1 base, and 19 bases separated the two germline ends. Germline V gene data show CDR1 as MNHNS and CDR2 as SASEGT. CDR3 sequence: CASSRTLGVQSYEQYF. CDR3 DNA sequence: TGTGCCAGCAGCCGCACTCTAGGGGTACAGTCCTACGAGCAGTACTTC.

The chain couples TRBV5-5 to TRBJ2-7, with a weak D call TRBD1 (6 bases). This CDR3 comprises 12 residues. The V end lost 6 bases, the J end lost 3 bases, and 10 bases lay between the germline ends. The germline gives CDR1 SGHKS, CDR2 YYEKEE (reference sequence). The CDR3 loop reads CASTGTLYEQYF. As DNA, the CDR3 is TGTGCCAGCACCGGGACACTCTACGAGCAGTACTTC.

This clonotype was found a few times. The rearrangement joins TRBV6-1 to TRBJ2-3, with 12 bases matching TRBD2. Germline trimming cut 5 bases from V and 0 bases from J; bases unmatched to any gene: 6. There are 17 residues in the CDR3. Germline assignment: CDR1 MNHNS and CDR2 SASEGT. CDR3 protein: CASSPPGTSGSTDTQYF. In nucleotides, the CDR3 is TGTGCCAGCAGTCCTCCGGGGACTAGCGGGAGCACAGATACGCAGTATTTT.

A few counts support this clonotype. In DNA, the CDR3 is TGTGCCAGCAGCTTTGCGACTAGCGGGAGCACCGGGGAGCTGTTTTTT. Amino acid sequence: CASSFATSGSTGELFF. J is TRBJ2-2 and V is TRBV7-9; TRBD2 matches at 12 bases. Germline-derived CDR1 and CDR2 are SEHNR and FQNEAQ (reference sequence). The CDR3 spans 16 residues. Trimming removed 3 bases from V and 4 bases from J; junction bases left unmatched: 3.

This clonotype was counted ten times or more. The J gene is TRBJ2-1, the V gene TRBV5-1; weak D call: TRBD2 (7 bases). CDR3 length: 14 residues. Trimming pared 1 base from V and 7 bases from J, leaving 12 bases between. CDR1 and CDR2 from the germline V gene are SGHRS and YFSETQ. The CDR3 sequence: CASSLKGGLNEQFF. The CDR3 nucleotides read TGCGCCAGCAGCTTGAAGGGGGGGCTGAATGAGCAGTTCTTC.

The chain carries TRBV18 and TRBJ2-1, with D unresolved. Germline V CDR1 and CDR2: KGHSH, LQKENI. There are 17 residues in the CDR3. V was shortened by 1 base and J by 0 bases, with 13 bases between the two germline ends. Here the CDR3 reads CASSPLPWSSSYNEQFF. CDR3 in DNA: TGTGCCAGCTCACCACTCCCATGGTCGAGCTCCTACAATGAGCAGTTCTTC.

This clonotype was counted only a few times. This rearrangement joins TRBV20-1 to TRBJ2-4, with 7 bases aligning to TRBD1. Germline trimming cut 8 bases from V and 1 base from J; bases unmatched to any gene: 2. Germline V gene data show CDR1 as DFQATT and CDR2 as SNEGSKA (reference sequence). The CDR3 totals 12 residues. The CDR3 nucleotides are TGCAGTACACAGGGGGCCAAAAACATTCAGTACTTC. Translated, it gives CSTQGAKNIQYF.

This clonotype was found many times. One end of the junction is discordant with germline, which a read error may explain. The chain has TRBV20-1 and TRBJ2-7; the match to TRBD1 covers 8 bases. The CDR3 covers 15 residues. Germline V gives CDR1 DFQATT, CDR2 SNEGSKA (reference sequence). As DNA, the CDR3 is TGCAGTGCTCGAGAGGCAGGGGGCAGCTCCTACGAGCAGTACTTC. Residues: CSAREAGGSSYEQYF.

A remark on this clonotype: No conserved phenylalanine or tryptophan ends this CDR3, so it is likely a read error. J is TRBJ1-5 and V is TRBV10-3; D perhaps matches TRBD1 (6 bases). Trimming pared 0 bases from V and 3 bases from J, leaving 15 bases between. The CDR3 length is 17 residues. Germline CDR1 reads ENHRY; CDR2 reads SYGVKD. CDR3 sequence reads: CAISESRARQANQPQHS. The DNA for the CDR3 is TGTGCCATCAGTGAGTCCCGTGCCCGACAGGCCAATCAGCCCCAGCATTCT.

In its sample, this clonotype was seen a few times. CDR3 sequence: CASSWDAGAQGYTF. In nucleotides, the CDR3 is TGCGCCAGCAGCTGGGACGCGGGGGCGCAGGGCTACACCTTC. The chain joins TRBV5-1 to TRBJ1-2; maybe TRBD1 (6 bases). CDR1 and CDR2 from the germline V gene are SGHRS and YFSETQ. The length of the CDR3 is 14 residues. Trimming pared 3 bases from V and 8 bases from J, leaving 17 bases between.

This sequence joins TRBV20-1 and TRBJ1-1, with 8 bases aligning to TRBD1. This CDR3 is built from 13 residues. V lost 1 base, J lost 7 bases, and 5 bases stayed unmatched. Germline loops: CDR1 DFQATT, CDR2 SNEGSKA (reference sequence). CDR3 amino acids: CSARVPGQGEAFF. The CDR3 DNA follows: TGCAGTGCTAGAGTCCCAGGACAGGGTGAAGCTTTCTTT.

In this sample, this clonotype turned up many times. The V gene is TRBV4-3, the J gene TRBJ2-7, with 8 positions matching TRBD1. Per germline, CDR1 LGHNA and CDR2 YSLEER. The length of the CDR3 is 13 residues. The V gene end was trimmed by 4 bases and the J gene end by 5 bases; junction bases not matched to a gene: 4. The CDR3 protein is CASSRGQGNEQYF. The CDR3 nucleotides are TGCGCCAGCAGCCGTGGACAGGGCAACGAGCAGTACTTC.

V is TRBV7-2 and J is TRBJ2-7, with D maybe TRBD2 (6 bases). V lost 2 bases, J lost 6 bases, and 14 bases lay in between. CDR1 is SGHTA, CDR2 FQGNSA, per germline. The CDR3 totals 14 residues. The CDR3 DNA sequence: TGTGCCAGCAGCTTATGGGCAGCCGGGGGCGAGCAGTACTTC. Encoded protein: CASSLWAAGGEQYF.

The chain joins TRBV2 to TRBJ1-1; 9 bases line up with TRBD1. This CDR3 is built from 12 residues. CDR1 and CDR2 (germline): SNHLY, FYNNEI. V lost 4 bases to trimming and J lost 13 bases; unmatched junction nucleotides: 7. The CDR3 is CASSGRTGVFFF. CDR3 coding DNA: TGTGCCAGCAGTGGCAGGACAGGGGTGTTTTTCTTT. Combining the CDR3 with reference TRBV2 and TRBJ1-1 gives the whole variable domain EPEVTQTPSHQVTQMGQEVILRCVPISNHLYFYWYRQILGQKVEFLVSFYNNEISEKSEIFDDQFSVERPDGSNFTLKIRSTKLEDSAMYFCASSGRTGVFFFGQGTRLTVV.

This chain connects TRBV5-1 to TRBJ2-7; possibly TRBD1 for D (6 bases). This CDR3 has 15 residues. CDR1 SGHRS and CDR2 YFSETQ come from the germline V gene. Deletions cut 0 bases from V and 12 bases from J, with 22 bases between. The CDR3 bases are TGCGCCAGCAGCTTGGTTGTGACAGGAGTTACGAGCACGTACTTC. Its translation is CASSLVVTGVTSTYF.

This clonotype was counted between two and nine times. The chain couples TRBV24-1 to TRBJ2-3, with 8 bases aligning to TRBD2. Germline V gene lookup returns CDR1 KGHDR and CDR2 SFDVKD. The CDR3 covers 15 residues. After removal of 10 bases from V and 5 bases from J, the junction contained 13 bases not matched to a gene. Here the CDR3 reads CATQAGGAEGDTQYF. In nucleotides, the CDR3 is TGTGCCACTCAAGCCGGGGGGGCCGAGGGAGATACGCAGTATTTT.

This clonotype has only a few counts. The V gene is TRBV20-1, the J gene TRBJ1-1; 10 nucleotides line up with TRBD1. Germline values: CDR1 DFQATT, CDR2 SNEGSKA (reference sequence). Losses at the gene ends were 6 bases for V and 5 bases for J; bases not matched to a gene: 12. The CDR3 extends over 15 amino acids. In nucleotides, the CDR3 is TGCAGTGCCTCCGACAGGGGGCCGGGGAGAACTGAAGCTTTCTTT. Its translation is CSASDRGPGRTEAFF.

This chain uses TRBV5-6 with TRBJ2-7; 7 bases are shared with TRBD2. Germline CDR1 reads SGHDT; CDR2 reads YYEEEE. The CDR3 has 14 residues. With 5 bases clipped from V and 0 bases from J, the junction kept 5 bases outside the gene matches. CDR3 protein: CASRAGLTSYEQYF. The CDR3 region has the DNA TGTGCCAGCAGGGCGGGACTAACCTCCTACGAGCAGTACTTC.

The chain combines TRBV4-3 with TRBJ2-7, with TRBD2 identical over 10 bases. The CDR3 is 15 amino acids. In germline, CDR1 is LGHNA, CDR2 YSLEER. V was pared by 0 bases and J by 7 bases, with 6 bases of the junction left unmatched. CDR3 DNA: TGCGCCAGCAGCCAAGACCAGCGGGGGGGCGGTGAGCAGTACTTC. As protein: CASSQDQRGGGEQYF.

This clonotype has more than one count but fewer than ten. The chain combines TRBV7-3 with TRBJ1-2, with 11 bases identical to TRBD1. V lost 1 base to trimming and J lost 7 bases; unmatched junction nucleotides: 5. This CDR3 spans 15 amino acids. Looked up from germline, CDR1 is SGHTA and CDR2 is FQGTGA. CDR3 protein: CASSLSGQGAGGYTF. The DNA for the CDR3 is TGTGCCAGCAGCTTAAGCGGACAGGGGGCAGGTGGCTACACCTTC.